Shown below are 31 T cell receptor beta chains from a single sample sequenced in a study of identical twins. Using its own MiXCR run on the 5' RACE reads, TCRdb lists one record per CDR3 protein. The sample contains 1,800,000 or so distinct CDR3 sequences, roughly a third of which appear only once. The sequenced sample consisted of cord blood. The receptors were sampled from a newborn girl in good health.

The chain joins TRBV12-3 or TRBV12-4 to TRBJ2-1; 10 bases fit TRBD2. This CDR3 is built from 15 residues. Trimming cost V 6 bases and J 5 bases; bases outside gene matches: 7. The CDR3 bases are TGTGCCAGCAGGCTTCTAGCGGGGGTTAACAATGAGCAGTTCTTC. It codes for CASRLLAGVNNEQFF.

With regard to this clonotype: Lacking the conserved final phenylalanine or tryptophan, this CDR3 likely reflects a read error. The chain carries TRBV6-6 and TRBJ2-7; D is unresolved. Between the trimmed V and J ends, which lost 5 bases and 0 bases, there was a span of 5 bases. The germline V gene has CDR1 MNHNY and CDR2 SVGAGI (reference sequence). This CDR3 comprises 12 residues. CDR3 nucleotides: TGTGCCAGCAGTCTGGCCTCCTACGAGCAGTACCTC. This sequence encodes CASSLASYEQYL.

The DNA for the CDR3 is TGCGCCAGCAAGAAGGGGCAGAGCTTCTACAATGAGCAGTTCTTC. Amino acids: CASKKGQSFYNEQFF. The chain couples TRBV5-1 to TRBJ2-1, with D perhaps matching TRBD1 (5 bases). The CDR3 extends over 15 amino acids. Looked up from germline, CDR1 is SGHRS and CDR2 is YFSETQ. Trimming removed 6 bases from V and 3 bases from J, with 16 bases in between.

V and J are TRBV20-1 and TRBJ2-4; TRBD2 might be the D (5 bases). The germline V gene encodes CDR1 DFQATT and CDR2 SNEGSKA (reference sequence). V gave up 0 bases and J gave up 0 bases, with 9 bases separating them. This CDR3 spans 15 amino acids. The CDR3 here is CSARDRRLAKNIQYF. In DNA, the CDR3 is TGCAGTGCTAGAGATCGGAGGTTAGCCAAAAACATTCAGTACTTC.

The rearrangement uses TRBV5-5 and TRBJ2-4; TRBD2 aligns across 11 bases. Germline CDR1 is SGHKS and CDR2 is YYEKEE (reference sequence). The CDR3 covers 18 residues. V was pared by 0 bases and J by 13 bases, with 18 bases of the junction left unmatched. CDR3 amino acids: CASSLVSSGGIRYNEQYF. The CDR3 DNA sequence: TGTGCCAGCAGCTTGGTTTCTAGCGGGGGGATTAGGTACAATGAGCAGTACTTC.

The V and J genes are TRBV27 and TRBJ2-4; tentative D call: TRBD2 (6 bases). The J call may be wrong; the DNA end is better matched by TRBJ2-7. CDR1 MNHEY and CDR2 SMNVEV come from the germline V gene (reference sequence). The CDR3 loop spans 14 amino acids. This CDR3 reads CASSFTGDNYEQYF. The CDR3, as DNA: TGTGCCAGCAGTTTTACGGGAGATAATTACGAGCAGTACTTC.

The J gene is TRBJ2-5, the V gene TRBV5-1; D is unresolved. Germline V CDR1 and CDR2: SGHRS, YFSETQ. V was cut by 2 bases and J by 2 bases, with 13 bases left in between. This CDR3 is built from 15 residues. The DNA for the CDR3 is TGCGCCAGCAGCTTAGGCAGTCTTCGGCAAGAGACCCAGTACTTC. Protein: CASSLGSLRQETQYF.

This sequence joins TRBV2 and TRBJ2-4; 8 bases align to TRBD2. Matching the DNA end better, TRBJ2-7 makes the J call doubtful. The CDR3 has 14 residues. Germline V CDR1 and CDR2: SNHLY, FYNNEI. This CDR3 is CASRTGTSDHEQYF. In nucleotides, the CDR3 is TGTGCCAGTCGAACCGGGACTAGTGACCACGAGCAGTACTTC.

This clonotype was detected only a few times. The chain employs TRBV19 and TRBJ2-4, with D possibly matching TRBD1 (5 bases). Looked up from germline, CDR1 is LNHDA and CDR2 is SQIVND (reference sequence). V was pared by 6 bases and J by 0 bases, with 12 bases between. CDR3 size: 15 residues. CDR3: CASRRGQGAKNIQYF. The CDR3 nucleotides read TGTGCCAGTAGAAGGGGTCAGGGAGCCAAAAACATTCAGTACTTC.

This clonotype was recorded a few times. The rearrangement uses TRBV27 and TRBJ2-2; TRBD1 matches at 7 bases. The CDR3 length is 14 residues. The germline CDR1 and CDR2 sequences are MNHEY and SMNVEV (reference sequence). The V segment lost 5 bases and the J segment 7 bases; nucleotides outside the gene matches: 7. The CDR3 region has the DNA TGTGCCAGCAGTAGACAGGGCTGGAGCGGGGAGCTGTTTTTT. Amino acids: CASSRQGWSGELFF.

The chain links TRBV29-1 to TRBJ1-2, with D possibly matching TRBD1 (5 bases). The CDR3 is 11 residues long. Looked up from germline, CDR1 is SQVTM and CDR2 is ANQGSEA. The ends were cut back, 8 bases at V and 8 bases at J, with 15 bases in the middle. CDR3 DNA: TGCAGCTCCGGGACGGAGGGGGGCTACACCTTC. Its protein is CSSGTEGGYTF.

This clonotype was picked up one time. V and J are TRBV18 and TRBJ2-1; no clear D. The germline V gene has CDR1 KGHSH and CDR2 LQKENI. Trimming left V 3 bases short and J 2 bases short, with 8 bases between. The length of the CDR3 is 14 residues. This CDR3 is CASSPRWAYNEQFF. In DNA form, the CDR3 reads TGTGCCAGCTCACCGAGGTGGGCCTACAATGAGCAGTTCTTC.

For this clonotype: One end of the junction varies from germline; a read error may be responsible. The chain uses TRBV29-1 and TRBJ2-1; 12 nucleotides match TRBD2. Germline V gene lookup returns CDR1 SQVTM and CDR2 ANQGSEA. The CDR3 is made up of 13 amino acids. DNA of the CDR3: TGCGGCGTTGAAGTCGGACTAGCGGGAAGGCAGTTCTTC. It is translated as CGVEVGLAGRQFF.

The chain joins TRBV10-3 to TRBJ1-2; 7 nucleotides align to TRBD1. Germline CDR1 ENHRY, CDR2 SYGVKD. J was trimmed by 6 bases and V by 0 bases; bases with no gene match: 7. This CDR3 contains 15 residues. The CDR3 here is CAISESTGRPDGYTF. The CDR3, as DNA: TGTGCCATCAGTGAGTCGACAGGGAGGCCTGATGGCTACACCTTC.

This clonotype was detected ten times or more. The V gene is TRBV20-1, the J gene TRBJ2-7; D not certain. Germline assignment: CDR1 DFQATT and CDR2 SNEGSKA (reference sequence). The V end was cut by 1 base, the J end by 0 bases, with 4 bases between. The CDR3 extends over 12 amino acids. The CDR3 coding sequence is TGCAGTGCTAGAGGACACTCCTACGAGCAGTACTTC. Translation gives CSARGHSYEQYF.

The chain joins TRBV4-1 to TRBJ1-2, with D perhaps TRBD1 (5 bases). V lost 2 bases to trimming and J lost 0 bases, with 19 bases between them. The CDR3 loop spans 18 amino acids. Germline V gene sequence: CDR1 MGHRA, CDR2 YSYEKL. DNA of the CDR3: TGCGCCAGCAGCCAATTCGGAGGATCCAGGGATGCTAACTATGGCTACACCTTC. This translates into CASSQFGGSRDANYGYTF.

This clonotype has ten or more counts. This chain's CDR3 is CASSFVPATATSYEQYF. The DNA of the CDR3 is TGTGCCAGCAGCTTTGTTCCTGCGACAGCAACCTCCTACGAGCAGTACTTC. The chain joins TRBV7-2 to TRBJ2-7; the D gene is possibly TRBD1 (5 bases). The germline V and J ends were trimmed by 3 bases and 0 bases, with 18 bases remaining between them. The CDR3 is 17 residues long. CDR1 SGHTA and CDR2 FQGNSA come from the germline V gene.

This clonotype showed up just a few times. The chain links TRBV9 to TRBJ2-7; no clear D gene. Per the germline V gene, CDR1 is SGDLS and CDR2 is YYNGEE. CDR3 length equals 19 residues. With 0 bases removed from V and 7 bases from J, the gap between germline ends came to 29 bases. CDR3 loop: CASSVGIPTTPSPYNEQYF. In DNA, the CDR3 is TGTGCCAGCAGCGTAGGGATTCCGACGACGCCCAGCCCGTACAATGAGCAGTACTTC. The full variable domain, completed using reference TRBV9 and TRBJ2-7, is DSGVTQTPKHLITATGQRVTLRCSPRSGDLSVYWYQQSLDQGLQFLIQYYNGEERAKGNILERFSAQQFPDLHSELNLSSLELGDSALYFCASSVGIPTTPSPYNEQYFGPGTRLTVT.

This clonotype has more than one count but fewer than ten. The V gene is TRBV20-1, the J gene TRBJ2-1; TRBD1 agrees at 10 bases. Near its end, the DNA agrees better with TRBJ2-7, so the J call may be wrong. Germline V CDR1 and CDR2: DFQATT, SNEGSKA (reference sequence). The CDR3 covers 15 residues. The CDR3 sequence: CSATSAGTGVNEQYF. The CDR3 region has the DNA TGCAGTGCTACAAGTGCCGGGACAGGGGTCAATGAGCAGTACTTC.

The chain joins TRBV5-1 to TRBJ2-7, with 8 bases that match TRBD2. The CDR3 sequence is 16 residues long. The germline V gene encodes CDR1 SGHRS and CDR2 YFSETQ. V was clipped by 0 bases and J by 5 bases; unmatched bases: 10. The CDR3 DNA is TGCGCCAGCAGCTTGGATCCTCTCGGGAGGGCCAACGAGCAGTACTTC. Its protein is CASSLDPLGRANEQYF.

The genes are TRBV20-1 and TRBJ2-3; TRBD1 matches at 7 bases. This CDR3 comprises 15 residues. Germline CDR1 DFQATT, CDR2 SNEGSKA (reference sequence). Germline trimming cut 5 bases from V and 3 bases from J; bases unmatched to any gene: 11. CDR3 protein: CSAHTGEAITDTQYF. The CDR3 DNA reads as TGCAGTGCTCACACAGGGGAAGCAATAACAGATACGCAGTATTTT.

This chain joins TRBV19 and TRBJ1-1, with D perhaps TRBD1 (5 bases). V lost 0 bases, J lost 3 bases, and 20 bases lay in between. This CDR3 is 18 amino acids long. CDR1 is LNHDA and CDR2 is SQIVND in the germline V gene (reference sequence). CDR3 nucleotides: TGTGCCAGTAGTATAGATCTCCAAATGGGACGGAGAGACACTGAAGCTTTCTTT. Translated, it gives CASSIDLQMGRRDTEAFF.

This clonotype was seen a handful of times. The V gene is TRBV5-1, the J gene TRBJ1-4; TRBD1 agrees at 8 bases. The junction had 14 bases not matched to a gene; V was cut back by 0 bases and J by 10 bases. This CDR3 has 17 amino acids. The V gene's germline CDR1 is SGHRS and CDR2 YFSETQ. The CDR3 loop reads CASSLEGQGAMLGKLFF. CDR3 nucleotides: TGCGCCAGCAGCTTGGAGGGTCAGGGGGCGATGCTAGGAAAACTGTTTTTT.

This clonotype was seen more than once but under ten times. The chain has TRBV4-2 and TRBJ1-1; weak D call: TRBD1 (5 bases). The CDR3 loop spans 16 amino acids. The V end lost 1 base, the J end lost 3 bases, and 15 bases lay between the germline ends. Per germline, CDR1 LGHNA and CDR2 YNFKEQ. This CDR3 reads CASSQAAGGWDTEAFF. Written as DNA, the CDR3 is TGTGCCAGCAGCCAAGCCGCGGGGGGATGGGACACTGAAGCTTTCTTT.

In its sample, this clonotype was seen a few times. The chain joins TRBV4-2 to TRBJ2-1; TRBD2 matches at 8 bases. V gave up 3 bases and J gave up 4 bases; unmatched junction bases: 14. Germline loops: CDR1 LGHNA, CDR2 YNFKEQ. The CDR3 totals 18 residues. The CDR3 protein is CASSQMGQAGDEYNEQFF. The CDR3 DNA reads as TGTGCCAGCAGCCAGATGGGACAAGCGGGAGATGAGTACAATGAGCAGTTCTTC.

The gene calls are TRBV7-6 and TRBJ2-4, with a weak D call TRBD1 (5 bases). The DNA end favors TRBJ2-7, so the J call may be wrong. The CDR3 has 15 amino acids. Germline CDR1 is SGHVS and CDR2 is FNYEAQ. CDR3 amino acids: CASSLADNPVYEQYF. CDR3 sequence (DNA): TGTGCCAGCAGCTTAGCGGACAACCCCGTCTACGAGCAGTACTTC.

This clonotype was seen more than once but under ten times. The chain uses TRBV4-2 and TRBJ1-4, with a possible D match to TRBD1 (6 bases). V gave up 5 bases and J gave up 4 bases, with 17 bases separating them. The length of the CDR3 is 16 residues. The germline V gene has CDR1 LGHNA and CDR2 YNFKEQ. CDR3 in DNA: TGTGCCAGCAGCACCAGTTACAGGGTTGGTAATGAAAAACTGTTTTTT. Residues: CASSTSYRVGNEKLFF.

The CDR3 loop is CSAMVGTALYEQYF. Written as DNA, the CDR3 is TGCAGTGCTATGGTGGGGACAGCGCTCTACGAGCAGTACTTC. The chain couples TRBV20-1 to TRBJ2-7; TRBD1 aligns across 7 bases. The CDR3 spans 14 residues. CDR1 is DFQATT, CDR2 SNEGSKA, per germline (reference sequence). Trimming removed 4 bases from V and 3 bases from J; junction bases left unmatched: 9.

This chain joins TRBV25-1 and TRBJ2-3; D unclear. CDR3 size: 14 residues. Looked up from germline, CDR1 is MGHDK and CDR2 is SYGVNS. V gave up 4 bases and J gave up 2 bases, with 10 bases separating them. In DNA form, the CDR3 reads TGTGCCAGCAGTGGCGCGGTCTTCACAGATACGCAGTATTTT. The encoded protein is CASSGAVFTDTQYF.

The chain employs TRBV20-1 and TRBJ2-3; D call uncertain. V lost 0 bases to trimming and J lost 3 bases, with 22 bases between them. The CDR3 consists of 18 residues. Germline V gene lookup returns CDR1 DFQATT and CDR2 SNEGSKA (reference sequence). In DNA, the CDR3 is TGCAGTGCTAGAGATGGTCGCCTCGGAAGAACAATGACAGATACGCAGTATTTT. Translation gives CSARDGRLGRTMTDTQYF.

This clonotype was observed a handful of times. The CDR3 region is CASSLGDSYWGNTEAFF. In nucleotides, the CDR3 is TGTGCCAGCAGCTTGGGGGACAGCTACTGGGGGAACACTGAAGCTTTCTTT. This chain connects TRBV5-8 to TRBJ1-1, with 7 bases aligning to TRBD1. This CDR3 comprises 17 residues. V shed 0 bases, J shed 1 base, and the junction held 9 bases outside the gene matches. Germline CDR1 is SGHTS and CDR2 is YDEGEE.